The 29 T cell receptor beta chains in this list originate from one sample, sequenced in a study of T-cell reconstitution after alpha-beta-depleted transplantation in children. TCRbeta library preparation incorporated unique molecular identifiers. TCRdb re-derived calls from the PCR reads in MiXCR, one entry per CDR3 protein. The profile shows roughly 200,000 distinct CDR3 sequences, under 9.5% of them singletons. This specimen was PBMCs from the stem cell graft donor, taken from the stem cell graft. All receptors derive from a human donor who donated a stem cell graft to a child with acute lymphoblastic leukemia.

This clonotype was found many times. The chain combines TRBV7-2 with TRBJ1-5, with TRBD1 as a possible D gene (6 bases). Germline V gene sequence: CDR1 SGHTA, CDR2 FQGNSA. V was shortened by 7 bases and J by 16 bases, with 23 bases between the two germline ends. The CDR3 covers 13 residues. In nucleotides, the CDR3 is TGTGCCAGCACCCCTCCGACAGGTAGTCTTCTTCATTTT. Encoded protein: CASTPPTGSLLHF.

This clonotype has a count of ten or more. The gene calls are TRBV29-1 and TRBJ2-7, with TRBD2 identical over 7 bases. The CDR3 runs 14 residues. CDR1 and CDR2 from the germline V gene are SQVTM and ANQGSEA. With 1 base clipped from V and 5 bases from J, the junction kept 8 bases outside the gene matches. As DNA, the CDR3 is TGCAGCGTTGAAGTCATGGGAGGGCCCAACGAGCAGTACTTC. It codes for CSVEVMGGPNEQYF.

The V call is TRBV4-1, the J call TRBJ1-4; 7 nucleotides align to TRBD1. The trim removed 2 bases at V and 5 bases at J, leaving 8 bases unmatched. This CDR3 spans 16 amino acids. From germline, CDR1 is MGHRA and CDR2 YSYEKL. CDR3: CASSQLGTARNEKLFF. The DNA for the CDR3 is TGCGCCAGCAGCCAACTGGGGACAGCGCGAAATGAAAAACTGTTTTTT.

Only a few counts were recorded for this clonotype. V gene TRBV6-5 combines with J gene TRBJ1-5; D is uncertain. The CDR3 is 13 residues long. Germline V gene sequence: CDR1 MNHEY, CDR2 SVGAGI. Trimming took off 8 bases at V and 1 base at J, with 9 bases between the two ends. The CDR3, as DNA: TGTGCCAGCGGCCAGAAGAGCAATCAGCCCCAGCATTTT. It specifies CASGQKSNQPQHF.

This sequence joins TRBV5-6 and TRBJ1-1; D is possibly TRBD1 (6 bases). V was clipped by 1 base and J by 2 bases, with 12 bases between them. This CDR3 is built from 15 residues. Germline V gene lookup returns CDR1 SGHDT and CDR2 YYEEEE. The CDR3 reads CASSLKPQGNTEAFF. The CDR3 DNA sequence: TGTGCCAGCAGCTTGAAACCACAGGGAAACACTGAAGCTTTCTTT.

This clonotype was seen repeatedly, ten times or more. The chain employs TRBV5-1 and TRBJ1-2; 7 nucleotides line up with TRBD1. The CDR3 runs to 14 residues. Germline CDR1 SGHRS, CDR2 YFSETQ. V trimming: 2 bases; J trimming: 6 bases; junction bases outside the gene matches: 7. CDR3 bases: TGCGCCAGCAGCTTCGGGACAGCTGGGGATGGCTACACCTTC. Residues: CASSFGTAGDGYTF.

The chain couples TRBV24-1 to TRBJ2-7; tentative D call: TRBD2 (5 bases). From germline, CDR1 is KGHDR and CDR2 SFDVKD. The V end was cut by 0 bases, the J end by 4 bases, with 12 bases between. There are 15 residues in the CDR3. Here the CDR3 reads CATSDLSGSIYEQYF. CDR3 DNA sequence: TGTGCCACCAGTGATTTGTCGGGGTCCATTTACGAGCAGTACTTC.

This clonotype was recorded many times. This rearrangement joins TRBV20-1 to TRBJ2-1, with 11 bases matching TRBD1. Trimming at V came to 6 bases and at J to 9 bases, leaving 4 bases not matched to a gene. This CDR3 has 12 residues. Germline loops: CDR1 DFQATT, CDR2 SNEGSKA (reference sequence). CDR3 DNA sequence: TGCAGTGCCCGGGACAGGGGGTTTGAGCAGTTCTTC. Encoded protein: CSARDRGFEQFF.

This clonotype has more than one count but fewer than ten. This chain joins TRBV27 and TRBJ2-2, with a possible D match to TRBD2 (5 bases). Trimming shortened V by 3 bases and J by 2 bases, and 16 bases separated the two germline ends. CDR3 length equals 17 residues. Germline V gene sequence: CDR1 MNHEY, CDR2 SMNVEV (reference sequence). CDR3 in DNA: TGTGCCAGCAGTTTTGGCCGGGGTCCCTATAACACCGGGGAGCTGTTTTTT. This sequence encodes CASSFGRGPYNTGELFF.

The V and J genes are TRBV7-9 and TRBJ1-6; maybe TRBD1 (6 bases). The V and J ends lost 3 bases and 8 bases respectively, with 14 bases between them. The CDR3 is made up of 15 amino acids. Germline V gene data show CDR1 as SEHNR and CDR2 as FQNEAQ (reference sequence). In DNA form, the CDR3 reads TGTGCCAGCAGCTTTGGGGCTAACAGGGATTCACCCCTCCACTTT. It is translated as CASSFGANRDSPLHF.

The genes are TRBV20-1 and TRBJ2-3, with 11 bases matching TRBD2. CDR3 length: 14 amino acids. Germline V CDR1 and CDR2: DFQATT, SNEGSKA (reference sequence). V trimming: 2 bases; J trimming: 5 bases; junction bases outside the gene matches: 3. The DNA for the CDR3 is TGCAGTGCTAGATTTAGCGGGGGGGGAGATACGCAGTATTTT. Amino acid sequence: CSARFSGGGDTQYF.

The V gene is TRBV25-1, the J gene TRBJ1-2; D gene unclear. CDR3 size: 13 residues. The germline V gene has CDR1 MGHDK and CDR2 SYGVNS. The V and J ends lost 2 bases and 13 bases respectively, with 17 bases between them. CDR3 coding DNA: TGTGCCAGCAGTGAACAGGATGCAGGACTACGCACCTTC. Protein sequence: CASSEQDAGLRTF.

This clonotype was seen at least ten times. The rearrangement joins TRBV18 to TRBJ1-1; D is possibly TRBD1 (6 bases). Germline V gives CDR1 KGHSH, CDR2 LQKENI. The CDR3 extends over 13 amino acids. V lost 3 bases to trimming and J lost 7 bases, with 12 bases between them. The CDR3 coding sequence is TGTGCCAGCTCACCGGGGGGGCTAGATGAAGCTTTCTTT. Its translation: CASSPGGLDEAFF.

The rearrangement joins TRBV6-5 to TRBJ1-2; the match to TRBD1 covers 8 bases. The CDR3 is 15 residues long. Trimming cost V 2 bases and J 6 bases; bases outside gene matches: 8. The V gene's germline CDR1 is MNHEY and CDR2 SVGAGI. CDR3 protein: CASSYPKTGEHGYTF. The CDR3 coding sequence is TGTGCCAGCAGTTACCCCAAGACAGGGGAGCATGGCTACACCTTC.

This clonotype has ten or more counts. The CDR3 DNA reads TGCAGTGCTAGAGAGGGGACAGGTTCTGAAGGGGCCAACGTCCTGACTTTC. It codes for CSAREGTGSEGANVLTF. This rearrangement joins TRBV20-1 to TRBJ2-6; TRBD1 matches at 8 bases. The CDR3 extends over 17 amino acids. Germline loops: CDR1 DFQATT, CDR2 SNEGSKA (reference sequence). V trimming: 0 bases; J trimming: 4 bases; junction bases outside the gene matches: 8.

This chain joins TRBV4-1 and TRBJ1-6; TRBD1 matches at 8 bases. This CDR3 contains 15 residues. Per germline, CDR1 MGHRA and CDR2 YSYEKL. J lost 8 bases, V lost 1 base, and 4 bases had no gene match. CDR3 amino acids: CASSQVRTGHSPLHF. CDR3 in DNA: TGCGCCAGCAGCCAAGTGAGGACAGGGCATTCACCCCTCCACTTT.

J is TRBJ1-4 and V is TRBV12-3 or TRBV12-4, with TRBD1 matching over 7 bases. V was clipped by 6 bases and J by 2 bases; unmatched bases: 9. CDR3 length equals 16 residues. The CDR3 nucleotides are TGTGCCAGCAGCCCTCGACAGGGTGGGACTAATGAAAAACTGTTTTTT. Its protein is CASSPRQGGTNEKLFF.

This clonotype was seen a few times. The V call is TRBV5-1, the J call TRBJ2-2, with 11 positions matching TRBD2. Germline CDR1 reads SGHRS; CDR2 reads YFSETQ. V was clipped by 0 bases and J by 5 bases; unmatched bases: 9. The CDR3 contains 18 residues. The CDR3 loop is CASSLALSGGATTGELFF. The CDR3 DNA is TGCGCCAGCAGCTTGGCCCTTAGCGGGGGGGCAACGACCGGGGAGCTGTTTTTT.

The table lists this clonotype with a few counts. The gene calls are TRBV4-1 and TRBJ2-1; TRBD1 matches 7 bases. V was pared by 3 bases and J by 10 bases, with 18 bases of the junction left unmatched. Germline V lookup: CDR1 MGHRA, CDR2 YSYEKL. The CDR3 totals 17 residues. The DNA of the CDR3 is TGCGCCAGCAGCCAGCTGCAGGGGGAACCACCTTGGGGAGAGCAGTTCTTC. Its protein is CASSQLQGEPPWGEQFF.

The V gene is TRBV10-3, the J gene TRBJ2-7; 8 nucleotides align to TRBD1. Germline CDR1 reads ENHRY; CDR2 reads SYGVKD. The CDR3 is 13 amino acids. J was trimmed by 2 bases and V by 6 bases; bases with no gene match: 3. The CDR3 region is CAIRDRDPYEQYF. The CDR3 nucleotides read TGTGCCATCAGGGACAGGGACCCCTACGAGCAGTACTTC.

This clonotype has at least ten counts. The V and J genes are TRBV25-1 and TRBJ2-7; D gene uncertain. The CDR3 is 12 residues long. Germline values: CDR1 MGHDK, CDR2 SYGVNS. Trimming left V 6 bases short and J 5 bases short, with 11 bases between. CDR3 DNA: TGTGCCAGCAGGCCCCGCCCGAACGAGCAGTACTTC. Its protein is CASRPRPNEQYF.

This clonotype has at least ten counts. V and J are TRBV6-2 or TRBV6-3 and TRBJ2-7; D unresolved. CDR1 and CDR2 from the germline V gene are MNHEY and SVGEGT. V lost 8 bases to trimming and J lost 6 bases, with 17 bases between them. The CDR3 extends over 13 amino acids. The CDR3 loop reads CASETVVVGEQYF. The CDR3 nucleotides read TGTGCCAGCGAGACCGTCGTCGTGGGCGAGCAGTACTTC.

This chain connects TRBV19 to TRBJ2-2; D might be TRBD1 (6 bases). The germline V gene encodes CDR1 LNHDA and CDR2 SQIVND (reference sequence). The CDR3 contains 17 residues. The ends were cut back, 4 bases at V and 3 bases at J, with 18 bases in the middle. CDR3 loop: CASSTGHGLGDTGELFF. The CDR3 DNA sequence: TGTGCCAGTAGTACGGGACACGGCCTGGGGGACACCGGGGAGCTGTTTTTT.

The sample holds a few counts of this clonotype. V and J are TRBV6-5 and TRBJ1-5; the D is unclear. Trimming left V 5 bases short and J 9 bases short, with 17 bases between. This CDR3 spans 14 amino acids. Germline V gene data show CDR1 as MNHEY and CDR2 as SVGAGI. In DNA form, the CDR3 reads TGTGCCAGCAGTACCAATGGACGGGATGGGCCCCAGCATTTT. This translates into CASSTNGRDGPQHF.

The CDR3 is CASSLVGSLNTEAFF. The CDR3 bases are TGTGCCAGCAGCTTAGTAGGCAGCTTGAACACTGAAGCTTTCTTT. This chain links TRBV11-2 with TRBJ1-1; D unresolved. Germline V CDR1 and CDR2: SGHAT, FQNNGV. Trimming stripped 1 base from V and 0 bases from J, with 9 bases between. This CDR3 is 15 amino acids long.

This clonotype was observed a handful of times. The V gene is TRBV30, the J gene TRBJ2-2; D is undetermined. V was cut by 3 bases and J by 3 bases, with 17 bases left in between. This CDR3 is built from 16 residues. Per the germline V gene, CDR1 is GTSNPN and CDR2 is SVGIG (reference sequence). CDR3 sequence (DNA): TGTGCCTGGAGAGCAGGCTCCAGGCAACACACCGGGGAGCTGTTTTTT. Translated, it gives CAWRAGSRQHTGELFF.

The chain couples TRBV7-9 to TRBJ2-7; no firm D call. Germline CDR1 reads SEHNR; CDR2 reads FQNEAQ (reference sequence). Trimming shortened V by 3 bases and J by 6 bases, and 9 bases separated the two germline ends. This CDR3 region has 12 residues. This CDR3 reads CASSFERREQYF. The CDR3 coding sequence is TGTGCCAGCAGCTTCGAACGTCGCGAGCAGTACTTC.

The V call is TRBV3-1, the J call TRBJ2-7, with TRBD2 identical over 9 bases. The junction had 7 bases not matched to a gene; V was cut back by 1 base and J by 3 bases. The CDR3 is 16 amino acids. Germline lookup yields CDR1 LGHDT and CDR2 YNNKEL (reference sequence). CDR3 coding DNA: TGTGCCAGCAGCCAAGGTCGGGGCGGGGGGGGCTACGAGCAGTACTTC. Its translation: CASSQGRGGGGYEQYF.

This clonotype was counted many times. The chain joins TRBV7-6 to TRBJ1-1; D possibly corresponds to TRBD1 (6 bases). CDR1 is SGHVS, CDR2 FNYEAQ, per germline. V was clipped by 4 bases and J by 5 bases, with 17 bases between them. The CDR3 contains 15 residues. The CDR3 region is CASSSETGLQTEAFF. CDR3 sequence (DNA): TGTGCCAGCAGCTCCGAGACAGGTCTTCAAACTGAAGCTTTCTTT. Full variable domain (missing parts from reference TRBV7-6 and TRBJ1-1): GAGVSQSPRYKVTKRGQDVALRCDPISGHVSLYWYRQALGQGPEFLTYFNYEAQQDKSGLPNDRFSAERPEGSISTLTIQRTEQRDSAMYRCASSSETGLQTEAFFGQGTRLTVV.